The next 5 T cell receptor beta chains were all read from a single sample in a study of quantifying T cell responses using KT2 cells. Across the study: Reverse transcription used primers in the TCR alpha and beta constant regions.

Each cDNA got a UMI-containing oligo ligated at its 3' end. The first PCR ran 3 to 5 cycles with an equimolar RC1.1 and RC1.2 beta primer mix. TCRdb recomputed calls from the UMI-ligation and nested PCR reads with MiXCR, one row per CDR3 protein. The data contain roughly 51,000 distinct CDR3 sequences, 9% to 15% of them seen just once; the ten biggest clones take up under 10%. Material for sequencing was PBMCs spiked with cells of the T cell clone KT2. These receptors all stem from a human donor.

This clonotype was observed a few times. The V and J genes are TRBV6-2 or TRBV6-3 and TRBJ2-5; no reliable D call. The CDR3 runs 12 residues. The V and J ends lost 2 bases and 1 base respectively, with 2 bases between them. Germline V lookup: CDR1 MNHEY, CDR2 SVGEGT. The CDR3 sequence: CASSYVQETQYF. Here the CDR3 DNA reads TGTGCCAGCAGTTACGTCCAAGAGACCCAGTACTTC.

Many counts were recorded for this clonotype. V and J are TRBV7-9 and TRBJ1-5; 7 bases agree with TRBD1. From germline, CDR1 is SEHNR and CDR2 FQNEAQ (reference sequence). V trimming: 5 bases; J trimming: 5 bases; junction bases outside the gene matches: 9. There are 15 residues in the CDR3. Written as DNA, the CDR3 is TGTGCCAGCAGCCGAGGACAGGAGGAGGATCAGCCCCAGCATTTT. The encoded protein is CASSRGQEEDQPQHF.

This clonotype has a handful of counts. The chain employs TRBV9 and TRBJ2-3; TRBD1 might be the D (6 bases). Trimming cost V 3 bases and J 7 bases, with 18 bases left between them. The germline gives CDR1 SGDLS, CDR2 YYNGEE. The CDR3 sequence is 15 residues long. CDR3 region: CASSAWGPPTHTQYF. The CDR3, as DNA: TGTGCCAGCAGCGCCTGGGGGCCACCTACTCATACGCAGTATTTT.

This clonotype was seen at least ten times. The chain carries TRBV27 and TRBJ1-4; TRBD1 might be the D (5 bases). Germline CDR1 reads MNHEY; CDR2 reads SMNVEV (reference sequence). The CDR3 loop spans 14 amino acids. The V end lost 2 bases, the J end lost 6 bases, and 10 bases lay between the germline ends. The CDR3 region is CASSLRAGYEKLFF. The CDR3, as DNA: TGTGCCAGCAGTTTACGAGCAGGGTATGAAAAACTGTTTTTT.

This clonotype was seen ten or more times. The DNA of the CDR3 is TGCGCCAGCAGCCAAGATGGTAGGGTCAATGAGCAGTTCTTC. Protein: CASSQDGRVNEQFF. The genes are TRBV4-3 and TRBJ2-1; no clear D gene. Germline V gene lookup returns CDR1 LGHNA and CDR2 YSLEER. The CDR3 runs 14 residues. Trimming removed 0 bases at V and 6 bases at J, with 9 bases between.